These T cell receptor beta chains were read from a single sample in a study of blood T cell repertoires in COVID-19. Profiling relied on immunoSEQ multiplex PCR, and the TCRdb table lists in-frame clones only, not all of them. The sample has tens of thousands of clones, 83% seen once; the top ten hold 5.5% to 8%. The sample was peripheral blood. The receptors here all came from a man aged 25-45 years with COVID-19, enrolled during active disease. Both conserved end residues are part of each CDR3. D genes are given only for firm matches. A clone size is listed for some rows: how often the clone was seen (once, few, many), or a class if it is expanded.

V: TRBV6-2/TRBV6-3; J: TRBJ2-1; length: 13; size: NA; D: NA; DNA: TGTGCCAGCAGTCGAACTCCAAACAATGAGCAGTTCTTC; CDR3: CASSRTPNNEQFF
V: TRBV5-3; J: TRBJ2-3; length: 16; size: NA; D: TRBD2; DNA: TGTGCCAGAAGCCGGACTAGCGGGACTGGGACAGATACGCAGTATTTT; CDR3: CARSRTSGTGTDTQYF
V: TRBV19; J: TRBJ1-4; length: 13; size: NA; D: TRBD1; DNA: TGTGCCAGTAGTGTGACAGGGACTGAAAAACTGTTTTTT; CDR3: CASSVTGTEKLFF
V: TRBV5-5; J: TRBJ1-2; length: 15; size: NA; D: NA; DNA: TGTGCCAGCAGCCCTCGTTCTAGAGGGAACTATGGCTACACCTTC; CDR3: CASSPRSRGNYGYTF
V: TRBV27; J: TRBJ1-5; length: 13; size: NA; D: NA; DNA: TGTGCCAGCAGCCCCTACAGGGATCAGCCCCAGCATTTT; CDR3: CASSPYRDQPQHF
V: TRBV6-5; J: TRBJ2-3; length: 14; size: NA; D: NA; DNA: TGTGCCACCGCGGTCGGGACTTACACAGATACGCAGTATTTT; CDR3: CATAVGTYTDTQYF
V: TRBV18; J: TRBJ2-7; length: 16; size: NA; D: TRBD2; DNA: TGTGCCAGCTCACCACAGCGGGGTAGTTCAGTTGACGAGCAGTACTTC; CDR3: CASSPQRGSSVDEQYF
V: TRBV11-2; J: TRBJ2-7; length: 15; size: NA; D: NA; DNA: TGTGCCAGCAGCTTATCTGATAGCGGCTCCTACGAGCAGTACTTC; CDR3: CASSLSDSGSYEQYF
V: TRBV27; J: TRBJ1-1; length: 16; size: few; D: NA; DNA: TGTGCCAGCCGTCTCCTCGGGGGGGCTTCGTACACTGAAGCTTTCTTT; CDR3: CASRLLGGASYTEAFF
V: TRBV28; J: TRBJ1-2; length: 15; size: NA; D: NA; DNA: TGTGCCAGCAGTTTACCCCAACAGGGTTTGGGTGGCTACACCTTC; CDR3: CASSLPQQGLGGYTF